This entry is about one TCR beta chain. As yet, its antigen is unknown. These data come from a study of cytomegalovirus exposure and HLA in healthy donors. Study-level findings and limits: Later work found most CMV-associated TCR beta chains apparently HLA-restricted. Reports credit the classifier with highly specific, highly sensitive diagnosis of cytomegalovirus status. Later on, an analysis found that several of the most significant clusters appeared to be linked to common viral pathogens, which included parvovirus B19.

PCR primers comprised 60 Vbeta and 13 Jbeta primers. The assay was immunoSEQ multiplex PCR, and TCRdb's table has in-frame clones only and misses some. The profile shows approximately 150,000 clones, under 70% of them singletons. The CDR3 length is 16 residues. V was shortened by 5 bases and J by 0 bases, with 14 bases between the two germline ends. The germline V gene has CDR1 MDHEN and CDR2 SYDVKM. The chain joins TRBV28 to TRBJ2-1, with a weak D call TRBD2 (6 bases). The sequence came from a woman in her thirties or forties in good health and CMV-seropositive. Sequencing was done on a sample of PBMCs. The CDR3 sequence is CASSPPRTTSYNEQFF. CDR3 nucleotide sequence: TGTGCCAGCAGTCCCCCGAGGACTACCTCCTACAATGAGCAGTTCTTC.